This entry lists 12 T cell receptor beta chains sequenced from one sample in a study of CD8 T cells in ankylosing spondylitis. One entry per CDR3 protein results from TCRdb running MiXCR on the 5' RACE reads. Here the sample spans about 340,000 distinct CDR3 sequences, 14% to 15% being singletons. Sequencing input: blood, either unsorted or a sorted T cell fraction (not recorded which). These receptors all come from a male donor with ankylosing spondylitis or in good health (not recorded which).

This clonotype was counted many times. Here the CDR3 reads CASSLGGKGETQYF. CDR3 coding DNA: TGCGCCAGCAGCTTGGGAGGGAAAGGAGAGACCCAGTACTTC. V usage is TRBV5-1 and J usage is TRBJ2-5, with a tentative D call TRBD2 (5 bases). Germline CDR1 is SGHRS and CDR2 is YFSETQ. There are 14 residues in the CDR3. Trimming removed 0 bases from V and 4 bases from J, with 10 bases in between. Drawing the rest from reference TRBV5-1 and TRBJ2-5, the complete variable domain is KAGVTQTPRYLIKTRGQQVTLSCSPISGHRSVSWYQQTPGQGLQFLFEYFSETQRNKGNFPGRFSGRQFSNSRSEMNVSTLELGDSALYLCASSLGGKGETQYFGPGTRLLVL.

Only a few counts were recorded for this clonotype. J is TRBJ1-1 and V is TRBV5-1; D not resolved. V lost 3 bases to trimming and J lost 3 bases, with 15 bases between them. The CDR3 is made up of 15 amino acids. CDR1 and CDR2 from the germline V gene are SGHRS and YFSETQ. CDR3 amino acids: CASSSDSWVDTEAFF. CDR3 bases: TGCGCCAGCAGCTCGGACTCCTGGGTGGACACTGAAGCTTTCTTT. Complete variable domain (other parts from reference TRBV5-1 and TRBJ1-1): KAGVTQTPRYLIKTRGQQVTLSCSPISGHRSVSWYQQTPGQGLQFLFEYFSETQRNKGNFPGRFSGRQFSNSRSEMNVSTLELGDSALYLCASSSDSWVDTEAFFGQGTRLTVV.

The chain recombines TRBV6-2 or TRBV6-3 with TRBJ2-7, with a tentative D call TRBD2 (5 bases). Trimming took 5 bases from V and 4 from J, leaving 18 bases between them. CDR3 length equals 15 residues. CDR1 is MNHEY, CDR2 SVGEGT, per germline. The CDR3 DNA sequence: TGTGCCAGCAGTCCTCCCACTCGGACTCTATACGAGCAGTACTTC. It codes for CASSPPTRTLYEQYF.

The rearrangement links TRBV15 to TRBJ1-5, with D unclear. The V gene's germline CDR1 is LNHNV and CDR2 YYDKDF (reference sequence). V gave up 1 base and J gave up 7 bases, with 14 bases separating them. The CDR3 sequence is 15 residues long. The CDR3 coding sequence is TGTGCCACCAGCAGAGGACGTGAGCCGAACCAGCCCCAGCATTTT. It encodes CATSRGREPNQPQHF.

The rearrangement links TRBV9 to TRBJ2-1; 11 bases agree with TRBD2. This CDR3 has 16 residues. The germline V gene has CDR1 SGDLS and CDR2 YYNGEE. Trimming took 0 bases from V and 5 from J; bases not matched to a gene: 4. CDR3 amino acids: CASSVAGTSGNNEQFF. CDR3 sequence (DNA): TGTGCCAGCAGCGTAGCCGGGACTAGCGGAAACAATGAGCAGTTCTTC.

This clonotype was seen only a few times. This chain connects TRBV20-1 to TRBJ2-7; 10 positions match TRBD2. The CDR3 spans 16 residues. Trimming at V came to 2 bases and at J to 3 bases, leaving 10 bases not matched to a gene. CDR1 DFQATT and CDR2 SNEGSKA come from the germline V gene (reference sequence). Written as DNA, the CDR3 is TGCAGTGCTAGATCGGGCTCTAGCGGGAGAAACTACGAGCAGTACTTC. Its protein product is CSARSGSSGRNYEQYF.

The chain couples TRBV7-2 to TRBJ2-2; D is perhaps TRBD2 (7 bases). This CDR3 comprises 14 residues. CDR1 is SGHTA, CDR2 FQGNSA, per germline. V was cut by 5 bases and J by 7 bases, with 14 bases left in between. The CDR3 is CASSPLGGHGELFF. CDR3 sequence (DNA): TGTGCCAGCAGCCCCTTGGGGGGGCACGGGGAGCTGTTTTTT.

The V gene is TRBV5-1, the J gene TRBJ2-3, with a possible D match to TRBD1 (5 bases). V shed 4 bases and J shed 1 base, with 10 bases lying between them. Germline V gene sequence: CDR1 SGHRS, CDR2 YFSETQ. The CDR3 is made up of 14 amino acids. CDR3 in DNA: TGCGCCAGCAGCAAGGGGCACGGCACAGATACGCAGTATTTT. Amino acid sequence: CASSKGHGTDTQYF.

This clonotype was seen a handful of times. The rearrangement links TRBV9 to TRBJ2-1; tentatively, D is TRBD1 (6 bases). Germline loops: CDR1 SGDLS, CDR2 YYNGEE. The CDR3 totals 12 residues. V was clipped by 3 bases and J by 8 bases, with 9 bases between them. The CDR3 spells CASSATGYEQFF. The CDR3 nucleotides read TGTGCCAGCAGCGCGACAGGATATGAGCAGTTCTTC.

This clonotype was counted only a few times. The chain joins TRBV20-1 to TRBJ2-7; D ambiguous. The CDR3 runs 13 residues. Looked up from germline, CDR1 is DFQATT and CDR2 is SNEGSKA (reference sequence). V gave up 5 bases and J gave up 2 bases, with 13 bases separating them. The CDR3 DNA follows: TGCAGTGCTTCCTACCTGCTTGCCTACGAGCAGTACTTC. Amino acid sequence: CSASYLLAYEQYF.

The chain links TRBV5-5 to TRBJ1-4, with no clear D. V gave up 0 bases and J gave up 6 bases, with 12 bases separating them. Per the germline V gene, CDR1 is SGHKS and CDR2 is YYEKEE (reference sequence). The CDR3 extends over 15 amino acids. The CDR3 here is CASSLVGSPDEKLFF. The CDR3 DNA is TGTGCCAGCAGCTTGGTGGGGTCCCCCGATGAAAAACTGTTTTTT.

V and J are TRBV20-1 and TRBJ2-1, with TRBD2 identical over 11 bases. Trimming took 0 bases from V and 7 from J; bases not matched to a gene: 8. Germline loops: CDR1 DFQATT, CDR2 SNEGSKA (reference sequence). The length of the CDR3 is 16 residues. The CDR3: CSARDRIAGGVNEQFF. The DNA of the CDR3 is TGCAGTGCTAGAGATAGGATAGCGGGAGGGGTGAATGAGCAGTTCTTC.